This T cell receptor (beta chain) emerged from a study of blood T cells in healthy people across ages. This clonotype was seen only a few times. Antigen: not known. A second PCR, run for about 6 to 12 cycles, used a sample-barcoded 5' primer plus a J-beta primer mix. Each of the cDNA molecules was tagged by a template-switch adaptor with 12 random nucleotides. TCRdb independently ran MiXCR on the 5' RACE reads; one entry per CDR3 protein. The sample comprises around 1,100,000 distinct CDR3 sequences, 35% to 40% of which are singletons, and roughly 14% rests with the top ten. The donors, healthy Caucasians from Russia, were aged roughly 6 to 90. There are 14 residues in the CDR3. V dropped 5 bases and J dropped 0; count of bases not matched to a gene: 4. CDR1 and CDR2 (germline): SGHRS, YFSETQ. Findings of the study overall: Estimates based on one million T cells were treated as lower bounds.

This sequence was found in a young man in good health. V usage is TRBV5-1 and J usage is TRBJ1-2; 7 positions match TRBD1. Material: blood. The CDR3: CASRTGTANYGYTF. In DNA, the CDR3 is TGCGCCAGCAGGACCGGGACAGCTAACTATGGCTACACCTTC.